The clone carrying this TCR beta chain was detected ten times or more. Germline V gives CDR1 SEHNR, CDR2 FQNEAQ (reference sequence). The CDR3 loop spans 13 amino acids. V shed 5 bases and J shed 9 bases, with 17 bases lying between them. The data stem from a study of beta chain features in type 1 diabetes. Expressed TCRB transcripts were sequenced because the entire RNA isolate underwent reverse transcription. Profiled with immunoSEQ multiplex PCR; TCRdb holds only in-frame clones, not every one. The sample yields about 210,000 clones, roughly a tenth seen once. The sequence was obtained from a man younger than 30 in good health. The material sequenced was central memory CD4+ T cells from blood. V usage is TRBV7-9 and J usage is TRBJ2-7, with D perhaps matching TRBD1 (6 bases). The DNA for the CDR3 is TGTGCCAGCAGCAGAGAAGACGCAGGGGTGCAGTACTTC. Its translation: CASSREDAGVQYF.